One and the same sample provided the 8 T cell receptor beta chains below, sequenced in a study of T cell repertoires in cytomegalovirus infection. No cognate antigen is known for these TCRs. Each CDR3 protein gets one entry after TCRdb re-called the reads with MiXCR. The top ten clones hold less than 15% of a sample with 750,000 to 900,000 distinct CDR3 sequences, roughly 29% of them seen once. The sequencing used cultured CD8+ T cells from PBMCs, collected from culture after CMV antigen stimulation. These receptors were collected from a human donor in good health (CMV status not recorded). Some clones in this sample may be carry-over from other donors' samples.

This clonotype was picked up a small number of times. V gene TRBV19 combines with J gene TRBJ1-5; no clear D. CDR3 length equals 19 residues. Looked up from germline, CDR1 is LNHDA and CDR2 is SQIVND (reference sequence). V dropped 0 bases and J dropped 0 bases, with 18 bases sitting between them. The CDR3 spells CASSIEQPFSEDSNQPQHF. DNA for the CDR3: TGTGCCAGTAGTATAGAACAACCATTCAGTGAAGATAGCAATCAGCCCCAGCATTTT.

The chain joins TRBV12-3 or TRBV12-4 to TRBJ1-2; D is ambiguous. CDR3 length: 12 amino acids. V was trimmed by 6 bases and J by 7 bases, leaving 12 bases between them. The CDR3 region is CASSLQGPGYTF. CDR3 coding DNA: TGTGCCAGCAGCCTTCAAGGCCCTGGCTACACCTTC.

V usage is TRBV9 and J usage is TRBJ2-3, with a weak D call TRBD1 (5 bases). Germline V gene data show CDR1 as SGDLS and CDR2 as YYNGEE. V gave up 7 bases and J gave up 9 bases, with 12 bases separating them. The CDR3 loop spans 11 amino acids. CDR3 in DNA: TGTGCCAGCGGGGCCAGTGGCACGCAGTATTTT. Its protein product is CASGASGTQYF.

This clonotype was picked up a small number of times. The chain combines TRBV5-8 with TRBJ1-1, with a weak D call TRBD1 (6 bases). V lost 4 bases, J lost 8 bases, and 12 bases lay in between. CDR3 size: 12 residues. Germline assignment: CDR1 SGHTS and CDR2 YDEGEE. The CDR3 DNA reads TGTGCCAGCAGCGTTCCCGGGACAGAAGCTTTCTTT. This translates into CASSVPGTEAFF.

In this sample, this clonotype turned up many times. The rearrangement links TRBV11-2 to TRBJ2-5; no clear D gene. With 2 bases removed from V and 0 bases from J, the gap between germline ends came to 10 bases. The CDR3 sequence is 15 residues long. Germline lookup yields CDR1 SGHAT and CDR2 FQNNGV. The CDR3 is CASSLTAPYQETQYF. In DNA form, the CDR3 reads TGTGCCAGCAGCTTAACAGCTCCGTACCAAGAGACCCAGTACTTC. The variable domain in full, with the rest retrieved from reference TRBV11-2 and TRBJ2-5, is EAGVAQSPRYKIIEKRQSVAFWCNPISGHATLYWYQQILGQGPKLLIQFQNNGVVDDSQLPKDRFSAERLKGVDSTLKIQPAKLEDSAVYLCASSLTAPYQETQYFGPGTRLLVL.

The table lists this clonotype with a few counts. The rearrangement uses TRBV7-7 and TRBJ2-4; TRBD1 matches 8 bases. The CDR3 spans 16 residues. From germline, CDR1 is SSHAT and CDR2 FNYEAQ (reference sequence). The CDR3 here is CATPLEQGAGKNIQYF. In nucleotides, the CDR3 is TGTGCTACCCCCCTCGAGCAGGGGGCTGGCAAAAACATTCAGTACTTC.

In this sample, this clonotype turned up a few times. The chain combines TRBV6-1 with TRBJ2-5, with 10 bases lining up with TRBD1. CDR1 and CDR2 (germline): MNHNS, SASEGT. The CDR3 length is 16 residues. J lost 5 bases, V lost 6 bases, and 12 bases had no gene match. The CDR3 spells CASREVTGGESETQYF. CDR3 DNA: TGTGCCAGCAGGGAGGTGACAGGGGGCGAATCCGAGACCCAGTACTTC.

This clonotype counts as medium-sized. V and J are TRBV7-2 and TRBJ1-6, with 10 nucleotides matching TRBD1. Germline assignment: CDR1 SGHTA and CDR2 FQGNSA. CDR3 length: 15 residues. The V gene end was trimmed by 1 base and the J gene end by 10 bases; junction bases not matched to a gene: 4. For the CDR3, the DNA is TGTGCCAGCAGCTTAGGACAGGGGGCTAACTCACCCCTCCACTTT. This translates into CASSLGQGANSPLHF.